These 8 T cell receptor beta chains originate from one sample sequenced in a study of tumor-infiltrating lymphocytes in primary liver carcinoma. Scientists recovered RNA and DNA together from roughly 21-30 mg of unsorted bulk tissue. cDNA specific to TCR beta was made from approximately 500 ng of total RNA, with a constant-region primer employed for priming. Generation of the TCR beta libraries relied on three nested multiplex PCR rounds using slightly modified ARM-PCR. The first two PCR rounds used TRBV1-TRBV30 forward primers with a C-beta reverse primer, 10 cycles each. TCRdb independently ran MiXCR on the multiplex PCR reads; one entry per CDR3 protein. The data show roughly 100,000 distinct CDR3 sequences, around 84% seen once. The sample taken for sequencing was liver tumor tissue from sampling region 3. Subset described: tumor region T3, left-lateral pole. The receptors originated from a man in his forties or fifties with primary liver carcinoma and hepatitis B virus infection.

In regard to this clonotype: Its ends do not fully match the called genes, so a read error is possible. The chain is built from TRBV29-1 and TRBJ2-6, with TRBD2 identical over 14 bases. Germline V gene data show CDR1 as SQVTM and CDR2 as ANQGSEA. CDR3 size: 18 residues. CDR3 nucleotide sequence: TGCAGTGTTGGAGGGACTAGCGGGAGCCTCCCTGGGGCCAACGTCCTGACTTTT. It is translated as CSVGGTSGSLPGANVLTF.

Concerning this clonotype itself: The junction does not match germline at one end; this may be a read error. The rearrangement joins TRBV5-1 to TRBJ2-5, with 7 bases aligning to TRBD2. From germline, CDR1 is SGHRS and CDR2 YFSETQ. The CDR3 contains 16 residues. CDR3 amino acids: CASSLSGGLRQETRYF. The CDR3 DNA reads as TGTGCCAGCAGCTTGTCGGGAGGTCTTCGCCAAGAGACCCGGTACTTC.

To note about this clonotype: Germline and junction disagree at one end, which may indicate a read error. The chain has TRBV6-6 and TRBJ1-2; no definite D call. The CDR3 extends over 15 amino acids. The V gene's germline CDR1 is MNHNY and CDR2 SVGAGI (reference sequence). CDR3 protein: CASSRGMGSQYGYAF. The CDR3 DNA is TGTGCCAGCAGTCGAGGAATGGGCTCTCAGTATGGCTATGCCTTC.

In the case of this clonotype: Without the conserved terminal phenylalanine or tryptophan, this CDR3 likely stems from a read error. V is TRBV14 and J is TRBJ2-1, with 8 bases matching TRBD2. The CDR3 has 16 residues. Germline V gives CDR1 SGHDN, CDR2 FVKESK. This chain's CDR3 is CAGSAVAGWVNNEQFS. The DNA for the CDR3 is TGTGCCGGCAGTGCTGTAGCGGGATGGGTAAACAATGAGCAGTTCTCC.

Turning to this clonotype: A junction end diverges from the germline sequence, so it may reflect a read error. This chain links TRBV4-3 with TRBJ1-6; possible D gene TRBD1, 5 bases. CDR1 is LGHNA, CDR2 YSLEER, per germline. This CDR3 region has 16 residues. The CDR3 reads CANSSWDWGWNSPLHF. CDR3 nucleotide sequence: TGCGCCAACAGCTCCTGGGACTGGGGATGGAATTCACCCCTCCACTTT.

As concerns this clonotype: At one boundary the junction diverges from the germline segment, which might be a read error. The chain employs TRBV4-3 and TRBJ2-2; 8 bases align to TRBD2. CDR3 length: 18 residues. CDR1 and CDR2 (germline): LGHNA, YSLEER. This CDR3 reads CASIQTTSGHTSTRELFF. CDR3 sequence (DNA): TGCGCCAGCATCCAGACCACTAGCGGACATACGAGCACCAGGGAGCTGTTTTTT.

This clonotype has just one count. The chain is built from TRBV18 and TRBJ2-5; D is ambiguous. CDR3 size: 12 residues. Germline V gives CDR1 KGHSH, CDR2 LQKENI. The CDR3 is CVNSPKRETQYF. The CDR3 bases are TGTGTCAACTCACCAAAAAGGGAGACCCAGTACTTC.

Note on this clonotype: Sequence at one end of the junction differs from germline and may be a read error. The V gene is TRBV11-3, the J gene TRBJ2-7; 7 positions match TRBD1. Per the germline V gene, CDR1 is SGHNT and CDR2 is YENEEA. CDR3 length equals 13 residues. This CDR3 reads CGSNVGQSYEQNF. The CDR3 nucleotides read TGTGGCAGCAACGTGGGACAGTCCTACGAGCAGAACTTC.